The present T cell receptor (beta chain) was sequenced within a study of T cell responses to AZD1222 COVID-19 vaccine (dated by TCRdb to the early 2020s). Study-wide context: AZD1222 recipients whose second dose came at about 4 weeks and those whose second dose came at about 12 weeks were combined into one group, since spike-specific TCR depth and breadth did not differ between the two schedules. A total of under 250 trial participants underwent TCR sequencing, of whom nearly 210 had received two doses of AZD1222 and approximately 26 had received two doses of the MenACWY control vaccine. Trial participants were enrolled into age subgroups of 18-55, 56-69 and 70-plus years, which contained about 150, 28 and 57 TCR-sequenced participants, respectively. Beyond this particular receptor, the publication reports: Only a handful of AZD1222 recipients were SARS-CoV-2 seropositive at baseline, limiting conclusions about previously exposed vaccinees. Participants were mostly white British, with more females than males. The authors suggested clonal diversity may have been underestimated. The whole spike protein was spanned by vaccine-associated CD4 TCRs, and dominant responses were seen in regions 160-218 and 743-854. Spike-specific TCR breadth and depth rose significantly after two AZD1222 doses compared with day 0 and with MenACWY recipients. In the small 56-69-year group, the increase in depth fell short of significance, most likely because of low power. Because no day 14 peak-response samples were available, the repertoires could be characterized only after the peak T cell response. Reportedly, almost half of the unique spike-specific TCRs recognized epitopes lying outside the regions that are mutated in the B.1.351 and B.1.1.7 variants.

The CDR3 regions of human TCRbeta chains were analyzed by immunosequencing. As for the original processing: TCRs in the repertoires were compared against a reference library of SARS-CoV-2-specific TCRs that had been generated with the MIRA antigen-specificity platform. Breadth was defined as the fraction of unique TCRs that were SARS-CoV-2-associated. Depth was defined as the fraction of total T cells that were SARS-CoV-2-associated. Each spike-specific TCR was assigned to its reactive spike region and to a CD4 or CD8 class using the MIRA data. Log10-transformed breadth and depth values were compared by one-way ANOVA with Sidak's multiple comparisons tests. The source is immuneACCESS, and TCRdb retained only in-frame sequences with V and J called. Part of the clones is not carried over; for the studies checked, unresolved V genes explain less than half of this, and the remainder is unexplained. The V and J calls and clone size are taken from that table; D and trimming were inferred from the DNA. The sample table holds more than 95,000 clones, of which about 90% were seen once. The top ten constitute approximately 5.4% of the sample.

As to this clone: No cognate antigen has been identified for it. It has no much larger one-base neighbor in the sample; base qualities were not kept.

Taken with the paper, the label for time point translates to: baseline before first vaccination. Vaccinee samples were obtained from the UK trials COV001 and COV002, which included a single-blind randomized controlled phase 2/3 trial of AZD1222 (ChAdOx1 nCoV-19) in healthy adults. For TCRbeta chain sequencing, PBMC samples were collected from trial participants at day 0 and at day 28 after the second dose. The germline ends are 9 bases apart after V is trimmed by 4 bases and J by 5 bases. Its CDR3 holds 12 amino acids, cysteine through phenylalanine. The sequence is cut down to CDR3 DNA, 36 bases in frame from base 1. CDR1 MNHNY and CDR2 SVGAGI are derived from the germline V gene (reference sequence).

The receptor was derived from an adult in good health. This chain is built from TRBV6-6 and TRBJ2-7, and perhaps TRBD1 as D gene, on 5 matching bases. This sample comprised peripheral blood, obtained on day 0 of AZD1222 vaccination. The CDR3 reads CASSSQGNEQYF. The DNA is TGTGCCAGCAGTTCTCAGGGTAACGAGCAGTACTTC.